This T cell receptor beta chain was found in a study of cytomegalovirus exposure and HLA in healthy donors. Points from the study as a whole: Previous analysis showed most TCR beta V segments were productive about 87% or about 30% of the time. There were reportedly fewer N-insertions in an Asian-associated ancestry cluster than the roughly 670-donor mean, in a later analysis. Confirmation in vitro established that a few CMV-associated chains were specific for CMV antigens.

PCR was performed using 60 Vbeta and 13 Jbeta primers. Assay: immunoSEQ multiplex PCR; the TCRdb copy retains only in-frame clones and omits some. The table has about 220,000 clones, 82% seen once. Comments on this clone: The antigen remains undetermined.

The clonotype originates from a man aged 35-49 years in good health and CMV-seropositive. Source material: PBMCs.

The CDR3 region has the DNA TGTGCTAGTGGTTTGGTATATAGCGGAGGTTACAATGAGCAGTTCTTC. Protein product: CASGLVYSGGYNEQFF. The genes are TRBV12-5 and TRBJ2-1; possible D gene TRBD2, 6 bases. The V gene lost 0 bases and the J gene lost 4 bases, with 13 bases spanning the gap. This CDR3 is 16 amino acids long. The germline CDR1 and CDR2 sequences are LGHNT and FRNRAP.